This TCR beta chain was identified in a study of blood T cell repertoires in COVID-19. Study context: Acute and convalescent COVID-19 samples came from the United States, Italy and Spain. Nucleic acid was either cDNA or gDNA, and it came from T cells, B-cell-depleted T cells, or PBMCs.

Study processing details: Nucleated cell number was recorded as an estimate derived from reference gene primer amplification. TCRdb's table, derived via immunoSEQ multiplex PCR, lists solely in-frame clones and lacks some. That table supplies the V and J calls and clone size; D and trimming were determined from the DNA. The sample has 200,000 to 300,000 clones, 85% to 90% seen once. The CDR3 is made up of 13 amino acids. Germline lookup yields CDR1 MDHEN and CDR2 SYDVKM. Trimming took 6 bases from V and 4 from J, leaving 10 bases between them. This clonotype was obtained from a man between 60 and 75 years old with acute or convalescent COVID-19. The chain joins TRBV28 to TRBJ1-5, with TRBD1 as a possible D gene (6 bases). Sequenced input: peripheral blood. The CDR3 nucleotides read TGTGCCAGCAGCACACAGGGTAATCAGCCCCAGCATTTT. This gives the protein CASSTQGNQPQHF. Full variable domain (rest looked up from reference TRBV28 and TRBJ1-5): DVKVTQSSRYLVKRTGEKVFLECVQDMDHENMFWYRQDPGLGLRLIYFSYDVKMKEKGDIPEGYSVSREKKERFSLILESASTNQTSMYLCASSTQGNQPQHFGDGTRLSIL.